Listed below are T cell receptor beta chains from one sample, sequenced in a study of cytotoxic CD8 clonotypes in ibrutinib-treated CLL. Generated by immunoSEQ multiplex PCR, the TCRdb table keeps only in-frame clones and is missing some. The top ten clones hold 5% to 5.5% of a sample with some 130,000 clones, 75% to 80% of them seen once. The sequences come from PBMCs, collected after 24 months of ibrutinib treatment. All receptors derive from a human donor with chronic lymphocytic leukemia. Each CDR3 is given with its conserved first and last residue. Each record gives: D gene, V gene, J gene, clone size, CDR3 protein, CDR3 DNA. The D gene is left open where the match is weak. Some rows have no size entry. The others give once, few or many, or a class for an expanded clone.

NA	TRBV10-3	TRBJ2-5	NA	CAISEFLGETQYF	TGTGCCATCAGTGAATTCCTAGGGGAGACCCAGTACTTC
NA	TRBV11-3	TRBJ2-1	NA	CASSKGQRGNEQFF	TGTGCCAGCAGCAAGGGACAAAGGGGGAATGAGCAGTTCTTC
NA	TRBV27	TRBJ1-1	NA	CASSLLMNTEAFF	TGTGCCAGCAGTTTGTTAATGAACACTGAAGCTTTCTTT
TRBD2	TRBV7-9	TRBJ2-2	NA	CASSSGGDTGELFF	TGTGCCAGCAGCTCCGGGGGGGACACCGGGGAGCTGTTTTTT
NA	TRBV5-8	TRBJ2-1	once	CASSLWVGDSYNEQFF	TGTGCCAGCAGCTTGTGGGTTGGGGACTCCTACAATGAGCAGTTCTTC
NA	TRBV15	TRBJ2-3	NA	CATSLGEVGTDTQYF	TGTGCCACCAGCCTAGGCGAGGTGGGGACAGATACGCAGTATTTT
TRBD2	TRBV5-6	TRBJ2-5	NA	CASSPRGGLETQYF	TGTGCCAGCAGCCCCCGGGGGGGCCTGGAGACCCAGTACTTC
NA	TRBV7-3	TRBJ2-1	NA	CASSLGPPAGNEQFF	TGTGCCAGCAGCTTAGGACCTCCGGCGGGCAATGAGCAGTTCTTC
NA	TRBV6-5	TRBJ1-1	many	CASNPSRGRTEAFF	TGTGCCAGCAACCCGTCCCGGGGTCGAACTGAAGCTTTCTTT
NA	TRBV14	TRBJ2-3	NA	CASSQERFDTQYF	TGTGCCAGCAGCCAAGAAAGATTTGATACGCAGTATTTT
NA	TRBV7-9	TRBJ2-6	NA	CATNTLSSGANVLTF	TGTGCCACCAACACCTTAAGCTCTGGGGCCAACGTCCTGACTTTC
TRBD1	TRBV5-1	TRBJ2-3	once	CASSVTGPTDTQYF	TGCGCCAGCAGCGTGACAGGGCCCACAGATACGCAGTATTTT
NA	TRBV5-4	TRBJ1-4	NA	CASSTANEKLFF	TGTGCCAGCAGCACTGCTAATGAAAAACTGTTTTTT
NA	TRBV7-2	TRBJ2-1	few	CASSLAGLSSYNEQFF	TGTGCCAGCAGCTTAGCGGGACTTAGCTCCTACAATGAGCAGTTCTTC
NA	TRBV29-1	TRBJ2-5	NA	CSGGGLGRETQYF	TGCAGCGGGGGGGGCCTTGGCCGAGAGACCCAGTACTTC
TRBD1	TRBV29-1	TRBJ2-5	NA	CSVDRQGKETQYF	TGCAGCGTGGACCGACAGGGTAAAGAGACCCAGTACTTC
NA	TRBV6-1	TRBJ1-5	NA	CASSPWGEGRQPQHF	TGTGCCAGCAGTCCTTGGGGTGAGGGGCGTCAGCCCCAGCATTTT
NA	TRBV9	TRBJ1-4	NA	CASSVGRSDEKLFF	TGTGCCAGCAGCGTGGGGCGAAGCGACGAAAAACTGTTTTTT
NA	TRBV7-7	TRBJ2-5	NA	CASTPGGGETQYF	TGTGCTAGCACCCCAGGGGGGGGAGAGACCCAGTACTTC
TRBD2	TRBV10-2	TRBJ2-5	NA	CASSDLAGAQETQYF	TGCGCCAGCAGTGACCTAGCGGGGGCACAAGAGACCCAGTACTTC
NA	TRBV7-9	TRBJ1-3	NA	CASSLGARGGNTIYF	TGTGCCAGCAGCTTAGGCGCCAGGGGCGGAAACACCATATATTTT
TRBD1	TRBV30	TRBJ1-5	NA	CAWGDSSDQPQHF	TGTGCCTGGGGGGACAGTAGCGATCAGCCCCAGCATTTT
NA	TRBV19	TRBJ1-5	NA	CASSIAGGQTDQPQHF	TGTGCCAGTAGTATTGCCGGAGGACAGACTGATCAGCCCCAGCATTTT
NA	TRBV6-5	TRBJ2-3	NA	CASSYSRRGYTQYF	TGTGCCAGCAGTTACAGTCGGCGGGGTTATACGCAGTATTTT
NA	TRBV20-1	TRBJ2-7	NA	CSALGNEQYF	TGCAGTGCTTTAGGTAACGAGCAGTACTTC
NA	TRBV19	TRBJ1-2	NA	CASIWRHADPNYGYTF	TGTGCCAGTATCTGGCGCCACGCAGACCCTAACTATGGCTACACCTTC
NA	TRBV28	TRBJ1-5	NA	CASTRGGARNQPQHF	TGTGCCAGCACCCGAGGGGGGGCGCGGAATCAGCCCCAGCATTTT
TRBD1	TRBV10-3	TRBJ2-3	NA	CALRGTADTQYF	TGTGCCCTCAGGGGGACGGCAGATACGCAGTATTTT
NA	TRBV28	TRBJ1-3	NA	CASSLGGNSGNTIYF	TGTGCCAGCAGTTTAGGGGGAAACTCTGGAAACACCATATATTTT
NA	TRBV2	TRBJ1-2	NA	CASSEELGAYGYTF	TGTGCCAGCAGTGAAGAGCTGGGGGCCTATGGCTACACCTTC
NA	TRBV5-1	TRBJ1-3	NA	CASSPVPRSSGNTIYF	TGCGCCAGCAGCCCCGTACCCCGGAGCTCTGGAAACACCATATATTTT
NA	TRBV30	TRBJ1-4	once	CAWSEGGGGEKLFF	TGTGCCTGGAGCGAAGGTGGGGGGGGAGAAAAACTGTTTTTT
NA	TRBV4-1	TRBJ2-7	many	CASSTILPLSADEQYF	TGCGCCAGCAGCACCATCCTACCTTTATCCGCCGACGAGCAGTACTTC
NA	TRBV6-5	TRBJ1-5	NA	CASTRDSNQPQHF	TGTGCCAGCACCAGGGACAGCAATCAGCCCCAGCATTTT
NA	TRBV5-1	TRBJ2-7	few	CARPYEQYF	TGCGCCCGCCCCTACGAGCAGTACTTC
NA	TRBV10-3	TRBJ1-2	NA	CAISDGSYTF	TGTGCCATCAGTGATGGGTCATACACCTTC
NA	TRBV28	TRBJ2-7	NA	CASSPPTGGSYEQYF	TGTGCCAGCAGCCCCCCGACAGGAGGATCCTACGAGCAGTACTTC
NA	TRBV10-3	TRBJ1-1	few	CAISSGGVESTEAFF	TGTGCCATCAGTTCGGGGGGTGTCGAGAGCACTGAAGCTTTCTTT
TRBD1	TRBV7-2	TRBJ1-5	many	CASSPSQGGDQPQHF	TGTGCCAGCAGCCCAAGCCAGGGGGGGGATCAGCCCCAGCATTTT
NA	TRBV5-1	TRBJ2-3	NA	CASSPSGNTDTQYF	TGCGCCAGCAGCCCATCCGGGAACACAGATACGCAGTATTTT
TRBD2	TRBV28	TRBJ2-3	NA	CASSGLAGVADTQYF	TGTGCCAGCAGTGGACTAGCGGGGGTTGCAGATACGCAGTATTTT
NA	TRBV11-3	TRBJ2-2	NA	CASSLGVARELFF	TGTGCCAGCAGCTTAGGGGTTGCCCGGGAGCTGTTTTTT
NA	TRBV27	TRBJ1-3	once	CASSLSIGTYRNTIYF	TGTGCCAGCAGTTTATCGATAGGGACCTACAGAAACACCATATATTTT
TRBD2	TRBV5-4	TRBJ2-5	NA	CASSFSGRGGETQYF	TGTGCCAGCAGCTTTAGCGGGAGAGGAGGGGAGACCCAGTACTTC
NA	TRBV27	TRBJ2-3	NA	CASYRRRSTDTQYF	TGTGCCAGTTACAGGAGGCGTAGCACAGATACGCAGTATTTT
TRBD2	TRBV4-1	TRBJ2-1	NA	CASSREGRNEQFF	TGCGCCAGCAGCCGGGAGGGCCGGAATGAGCAGTTCTTC
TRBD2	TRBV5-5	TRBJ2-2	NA	CASSWRGLANTGELFF	TGTGCCAGCAGCTGGAGGGGACTAGCGAACACCGGGGAGCTGTTTTTT
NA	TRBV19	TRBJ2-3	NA	CASRGQGGTDTQYF	TGTGCCAGTAGGGGCCAGGGCGGCACAGATACGCAGTATTTT